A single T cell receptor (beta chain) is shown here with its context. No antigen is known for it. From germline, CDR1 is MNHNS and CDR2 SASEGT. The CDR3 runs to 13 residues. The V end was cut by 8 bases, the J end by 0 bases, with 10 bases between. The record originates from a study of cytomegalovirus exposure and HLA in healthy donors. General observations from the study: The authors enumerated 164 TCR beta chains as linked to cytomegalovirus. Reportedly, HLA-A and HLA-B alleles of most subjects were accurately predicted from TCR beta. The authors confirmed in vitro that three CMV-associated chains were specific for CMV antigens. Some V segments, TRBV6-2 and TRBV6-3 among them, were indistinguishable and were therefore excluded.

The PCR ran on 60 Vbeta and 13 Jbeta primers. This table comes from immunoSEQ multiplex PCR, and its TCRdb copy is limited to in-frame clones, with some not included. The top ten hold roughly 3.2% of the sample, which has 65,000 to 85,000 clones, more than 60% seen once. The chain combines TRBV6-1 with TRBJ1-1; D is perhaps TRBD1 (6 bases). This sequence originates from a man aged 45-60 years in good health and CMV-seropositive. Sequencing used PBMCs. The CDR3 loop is CASGTGLNTEAFF. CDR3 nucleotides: TGTGCCAGCGGCACAGGGTTGAACACTGAAGCTTTCTTT.